The source of this TCR beta chain is a study of lymphopenia after photon versus proton radiotherapy. Study observations and caveats: Relative stability marked proton patients; photon patients lost diversity and naive cells. In patients who died, overall survival fell as post-nadir TCR diversity dropped more. Oligoclonal CD8+ Temra expansion after nadir drove photon patients' diversity drop. Authors raise, but do not show, better survival with proton therapy.

Assay: immunoSEQ multiplex PCR; the TCRdb copy retains only in-frame clones and omits some. The table lists 30,000 to 40,000 clones, roughly nine tenths of them singletons, with roughly 15% in the top ten. The CDR3 runs 13 residues. Germline CDR1 reads SGHAT; CDR2 reads FQNNGV. Trimming cost V 8 bases and J 3 bases, with 10 bases left between them. As regards this clone: Its specificity is unknown.

This chain uses TRBV11-2 with TRBJ2-2, with D perhaps assigned TRBD1 or TRBD2 (5 bases each). The TCR was taken from a man in his sixties with cholangiocarcinoma. The source was peripheral blood, collected from a patient treated with photon-based radiotherapy. The CDR3 protein is CASPGRDTGELFF. The CDR3 DNA follows: TGTGCCAGCCCGGGACGAGACACCGGGGAGCTGTTTTTT. The full variable domain, its missing parts supplied by reference TRBV11-2 and TRBJ2-2, is EAGVAQSPRYKIIEKRQSVAFWCNPISGHATLYWYQQILGQGPKLLIQFQNNGVVDDSQLPKDRFSAERLKGVDSTLKIQPAKLEDSAVYLCASPGRDTGELFFGEGSRLTVL.